This TCR beta chain was captured by sequencing in a study of T cells after yellow fever vaccination. Study-wide background: For low cell numbers, libraries were made with SMART-Seq v4 Ultra Low Input. Whole-study findings and limits: The secondary response was weaker but peaked faster, day 5 versus 15. Only a small proportion of the clonotypes turned up in both the CD4 and the CD8 compartments, likely arising from convergent recombination.

CDR1 and CDR2 (germline): SGHTA, FQGNSA. The length of the CDR3 is 17 residues. After removal of 4 bases from V and 3 bases from J, the junction contained 8 bases not matched to a gene. Making TCR cDNA involved 5'RACE template switching, which added UMIs and a universal primer site. MiXCR, run by TCRdb on the 5' RACE reads, gives a single entry per CDR3 protein. The sample shows 400,000 to 650,000 distinct CDR3 sequences, 20% to 25% of them seen only once. This clonotype has a handful of counts. Its matching antigen is unknown. V is TRBV7-2 and J is TRBJ2-2; 10 bases are a match to TRBD2. The source was PBMCs, collected less than 25 days after the first yellow fever vaccination. The TCR sequence derives from a man aged 18 to 29 who received the YFV17D yellow fever vaccine. The CDR3 coding sequence is TGTGCCAGCAGCTCAAATCCTAGCGGGGGCCACACCGGGGAGCTGTTTTTT. This translates into CASSSNPSGGHTGELFF. Using reference TRBV7-2 and TRBJ2-2 for the parts outside the CDR3, the full variable domain is GAGVSQSPSNKVTEKGKDVELRCDPISGHTALYWYRQSLGQGLEFLIYFQGNSAPDKSGLPSDRFSAERTGGSVSTLTIQRTQQEDSAVYLCASSSNPSGGHTGELFFGEGSRLTVL.